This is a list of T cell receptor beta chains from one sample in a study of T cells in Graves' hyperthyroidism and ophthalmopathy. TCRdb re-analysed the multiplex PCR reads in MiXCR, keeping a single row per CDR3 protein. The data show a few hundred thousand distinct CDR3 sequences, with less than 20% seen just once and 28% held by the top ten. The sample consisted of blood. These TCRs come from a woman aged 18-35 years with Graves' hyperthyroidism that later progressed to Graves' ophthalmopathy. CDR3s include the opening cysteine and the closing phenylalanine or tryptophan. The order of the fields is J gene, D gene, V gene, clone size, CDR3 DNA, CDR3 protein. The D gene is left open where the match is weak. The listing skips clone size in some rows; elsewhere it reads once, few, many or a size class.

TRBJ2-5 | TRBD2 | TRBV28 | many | TGTGCCAGCAGTTTATGGGCTAGCGGGAACAGGGAGACCCAGTACTTC | CASSLWASGNRETQYF
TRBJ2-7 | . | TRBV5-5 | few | TGTGCCAGCAGCCCCGAATGGGGCTCCTACGAGCAGTACTTC | CASSPEWGSYEQYF
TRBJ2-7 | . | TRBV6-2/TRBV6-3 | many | TGTGCCAGCAGCTTGGGACTCCACGAGCAGTACTTC | CASSLGLHEQYF
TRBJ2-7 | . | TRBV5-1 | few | TGCGCCAGCAGCCATTCGGGCCTTTACGAGCAGTACTTC | CASSHSGLYEQYF
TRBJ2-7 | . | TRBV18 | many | TGTGCCAGCTCACGCGGGCACTACGAGCAGTACTTC | CASSRGHYEQYF
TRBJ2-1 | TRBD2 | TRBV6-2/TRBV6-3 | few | TGTGCCAGCAGTACTCCCCTAGCGGGAGCAAGGGATAATGAGCAGTTCTTC | CASSTPLAGARDNEQFF
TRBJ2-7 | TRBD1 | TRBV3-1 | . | TGTGCCAGCAGCCAACGGACAGGGAACCACGAGCAGTACTTC | CASSQRTGNHEQYF
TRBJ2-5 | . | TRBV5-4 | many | TGTGCCAGCAGAATTAACAGGGAAGAGACCCAGTACTTC | CASRINREETQYF
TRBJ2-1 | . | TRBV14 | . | TGTGCCAGCAGCCCAGCCGGGGGCTGGGGGCTTTTAGACAATGAGCAGTTCTTC | CASSPAGGWGLLDNEQFF
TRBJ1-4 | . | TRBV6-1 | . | TGTGCCAGCAGTGAAGCTGGGGGAGGGAATGAAAAACTGTTTTTT | CASSEAGGGNEKLFF